A selection of T cell receptor beta chains follows, all from one sample in a study of neurological immune-mediated disorders. TCRdb redid the calling of the 5' RACE reads with MiXCR, one entry per CDR3 protein. This table holds under 45,000 distinct CDR3 sequences, around a fifth found once. The material sequenced was PBMCs. Receptors were obtained from a man aged 55 to 70 with HTLV-1-associated myelopathy (HAM/TSP). Both conserved end residues are part of each CDR3. A D gene is named only where the DNA matches it firmly. Rows give clone size only sometimes, using once, few, many, or a class for an expanded clone.

TRBD2 | many | TRBJ2-1 | TRBV4-1 | CASSQEGRGRDNEQFF | TGCGCCAGCAGCCAAGAAGGGAGGGGACGTGACAATGAGCAGTTCTTC
TRBD1 | - | TRBJ2-7 | TRBV7-9 | CATVDDRGSEQYF | TGTGCCACGGTAGATGACAGGGGCTCCGAGCAGTACTTC
- | many | TRBJ2-3 | TRBV29-1 | CSVVGGPSTDTQYF | TGCAGCGTCGTGGGGGGGCCTAGCACAGATACGCAGTATTTT
- | many | TRBJ2-1 | TRBV14 | CASSLRRYEQFF | TGTGCCAGCAGTCTAAGGAGGTATGAGCAGTTCTTC
- | - | TRBJ2-1 | TRBV12-3/TRBV12-4 | CASSLGGTLYNEQFF | TGTGCCAGCAGTTTAGGCGGGACCTTGTACAATGAGCAGTTCTTC
TRBD2 | many | TRBJ2-1 | TRBV5-1 | CASSITGTSDNEQFF | TGCGCCAGCAGCATCACCGGGACTAGCGATAATGAGCAGTTCTTC
TRBD1 | many | TRBJ1-6 | TRBV3-1 | CASSPRDRGAPLHF | TGTGCCAGCAGCCCTCGGGACAGGGGGGCACCCCTCCACTTT
TRBD2 | many | TRBJ2-7 | TRBV5-1 | CASSSWTSGGEQYF | TGCGCCAGCAGCTCCTGGACTAGCGGCGGCGAGCAGTACTTC
- | - | TRBJ2-7 | TRBV28 | CASSLAPVTSAYEQYF | TGTGCCAGCAGCCTCGCCCCCGTCACCTCCGCCTACGAGCAGTACTTC
- | many | TRBJ1-2 | TRBV18 | CASSPPSRGGGYTF | TGTGCCAGCTCACCACCTTCCAGGGGAGGTGGCTACACCTTC
TRBD2 | medium-sized | TRBJ2-3 | TRBV20-1 | CSASLAGPDTQYF | TGCAGTGCTAGTCTAGCGGGACCAGATACGCAGTATTTT
- | many | TRBJ2-7 | TRBV9 | CASPGGGDRKQYF | TGTGCCAGCCCCGGCGGGGGGGACAGGAAGCAGTACTTC
- | many | TRBJ2-3 | TRBV11-3 | CASSLGSGRLGDTQYF | TGTGCCAGCAGCTTAGGGTCGGGGCGACTGGGAGATACGCAGTATTTT
- | few | TRBJ1-1 | TRBV19 | CASTPLKGRNTEAFF | TGTGCCAGTACCCCGTTAAAGGGACGAAACACTGAAGCTTTCTTT
- | many | TRBJ1-2 | TRBV18 | CASSPRSDSYGYTF | TGTGCCAGCTCACCCCGATCGGACAGCTATGGCTACACCTTC
TRBD2 | many | TRBJ2-2 | TRBV27 | CASSLGGANTGELFF | TGTGCCAGCAGTTTGGGAGGGGCGAACACCGGGGAGCTGTTTTTT
- | many | TRBJ1-1 | TRBV29-1 | CSASPSRREYMNTEAFF | TGCAGCGCCTCACCCTCCAGGCGGGAGTACATGAACACTGAAGCTTTCTTT
- | many | TRBJ1-1 | TRBV20-1 | CSARDGTAGAFF | TGCAGTGCTAGAGATGGAACAGCGGGAGCTTTCTTT